The 14 T cell receptor beta chains listed next were all sequenced from one sample in a study of cytomegalovirus exposure and HLA in healthy donors. Primers included in the PCR were 60 Vbeta and 13 Jbeta primers. Libraries were prepared by immunoSEQ multiplex PCR; TCRdb keeps only in-frame clonotypes and omits some of them. The profile shows some 200,000 clones, almost 70% of them singletons. The sample was PBMCs. These receptors were taken from a man aged 35 to 55 in good health and CMV-seropositive.

This chain joins TRBV5-4 and TRBJ2-1, with D possibly TRBD1 on 6 matching bases. The V gene's germline CDR1 is SGHNT and CDR2 YYREEE (reference sequence). The CDR3 spans 15 residues. The V end was cut by 4 bases, the J end by 6 bases, with 17 bases between. This chain's CDR3 is CASSITGRNPNEQFF. The CDR3 DNA follows: TGTGCCAGCAGCATTACAGGGCGAAACCCCAATGAGCAGTTCTTC.

The rearrangement uses TRBV7-2 and TRBJ2-5, with 10 bases matching TRBD2. With 2 bases clipped from V and 5 bases from J, the junction kept 5 bases outside the gene matches. The CDR3 is 15 amino acids. Germline V CDR1 and CDR2: SGHTA, FQGNSA. CDR3 DNA sequence: TGTGCCAGCAGCTTACCTAGCGGGGGTTCTGAGACCCAGTACTTC. Its translation is CASSLPSGGSETQYF.

This clone was seen more than once but under ten times. This chain links TRBV11-2 with TRBJ1-1; possible D gene TRBD1, 6 bases. The CDR3 consists of 15 residues. V lost 1 base to trimming and J lost 1 base, with 10 bases between them. CDR1 and CDR2 (germline): SGHAT, FQNNGV. The CDR3 nucleotides read TGTGCCAGCAGCTTAGGGGAGGGGGGGAACACTGAAGCTTTCTTT. It translates to CASSLGEGGNTEAFF.

This chain links TRBV7-9 with TRBJ1-3, with 10 nucleotides matching TRBD1. The CDR3 contains 19 residues. Germline values: CDR1 SEHNR, CDR2 FQNEAQ (reference sequence). Trimming took 1 base from V and 0 from J; bases not matched to a gene: 9. CDR3 loop: CASSLEEDRGIYSGNTIYF. In DNA, the CDR3 is TGTGCCAGCAGCTTAGAGGAGGACAGGGGGATTTACTCTGGAAACACCATATATTTT.

This clone was seen only a few times. Here the CDR3 reads CASSTSGAPYEQYF. The CDR3 DNA follows: TGTGCCAGCAGCACTAGCGGGGCCCCCTACGAGCAGTACTTC. The rearrangement uses TRBV7-2 and TRBJ2-7; the match to TRBD2 covers 10 bases. CDR3 length equals 14 residues. J was trimmed by 2 bases and V by 5 bases; bases with no gene match: 3. Germline loops: CDR1 SGHTA, CDR2 FQGNSA.

This clone has just a few counts. The V call is TRBV7-2, the J call TRBJ2-3; D not certain. Germline values: CDR1 SGHTA, CDR2 FQGNSA. The CDR3 runs 16 residues. V was shortened by 2 bases and J by 0 bases, with 12 bases between the two germline ends. The CDR3 sequence is CASSLQASMSTDTQYF. DNA of the CDR3: TGTGCCAGCAGCTTACAGGCATCGATGAGCACAGATACGCAGTATTTT.

This chain uses TRBV5-1 with TRBJ2-2, with TRBD1 matching 10 bases. CDR1 and CDR2 (germline): SGHRS, YFSETQ. The CDR3 consists of 15 residues. The V segment lost 5 bases and the J segment 5 bases; nucleotides outside the gene matches: 6. The CDR3 loop reads CASRNDRGLTGELFF. The DNA of the CDR3 is TGCGCCAGCAGGAATGACAGGGGGCTTACCGGGGAGCTGTTTTTT.

This clone has only a few counts. V usage is TRBV28 and J usage is TRBJ2-6, with 11 positions matching TRBD1. CDR1 is MDHEN and CDR2 is SYDVKM in the germline V gene. V trimming: 4 bases; J trimming: 0 bases; junction bases outside the gene matches: 5. CDR3 size: 18 residues. As DNA, the CDR3 is TGTGCCAGCAGTTGGGACAGGGGGGGCCTCTCTGGGGCCAACGTCCTGACTTTC. Amino acid sequence: CASSWDRGGLSGANVLTF.

The chain carries TRBV7-9 and TRBJ2-1; TRBD1 matches at 10 bases. The V gene's germline CDR1 is SEHNR and CDR2 FQNEAQ (reference sequence). J was trimmed by 7 bases and V by 5 bases; bases with no gene match: 5. The CDR3 is 14 amino acids. CDR3: CASSRPGQGNEQFF. The CDR3 DNA sequence: TGTGCCAGCAGCAGGCCGGGACAGGGGAATGAGCAGTTCTTC.

The V and J genes are TRBV5-1 and TRBJ1-1; D is undetermined. Trimming stripped 3 bases from V and 6 bases from J, with 18 bases between. Germline V gives CDR1 SGHRS, CDR2 YFSETQ. The CDR3 has 15 residues. CDR3: CASSSLELRVSEAFF. In nucleotides, the CDR3 is TGCGCCAGCAGCTCCCTCGAGTTGAGGGTTTCTGAAGCTTTCTTT.

V is TRBV5-4 and J is TRBJ2-1; D is perhaps TRBD2 (5 bases). V was trimmed by 0 bases and J by 8 bases, leaving 9 bases between them. CDR1 is SGHNT, CDR2 YYREEE, per germline (reference sequence). The CDR3 is made up of 13 amino acids. This CDR3 is CASSLASGYEQFF. CDR3 bases: TGTGCCAGCAGCTTGGCATCGGGGTATGAGCAGTTCTTC.

V and J are TRBV7-3 and TRBJ1-2; TRBD1 matches at 11 bases. CDR3 length: 15 residues. Germline CDR1 and CDR2: SGHTA and FQGTGA. J lost 5 bases, V lost 5 bases, and 7 bases had no gene match. CDR3 loop: CASSLGQGASYGYTF. The CDR3 nucleotides read TGTGCCAGCAGCCTCGGACAGGGGGCAAGTTATGGCTACACCTTC.

This chain links TRBV7-3 with TRBJ2-3; perhaps TRBD2 as D (6 bases). There are 17 residues in the CDR3. Trimming removed 5 bases at V and 1 base at J, with 19 bases between. Germline V CDR1 and CDR2: SGHTA, FQGTGA. CDR3 sequence reads: CASSQGVGEVGTDTQYF. The CDR3 coding sequence is TGTGCCAGCAGCCAAGGGGTCGGGGAGGTCGGCACAGATACGCAGTATTTT.

DNA of the CDR3: TGTGCCAGCAGTTCCACTCCGGGGTTCAATCAGCCCCAGCATTTT. It codes for CASSSTPGFNQPQHF. The chain carries TRBV6-5 and TRBJ1-5; no clear D gene. The CDR3 length is 15 residues. CDR1 and CDR2 from the germline V gene are MNHEY and SVGAGI. Trimming removed 4 bases from V and 3 bases from J, with 13 bases in between.